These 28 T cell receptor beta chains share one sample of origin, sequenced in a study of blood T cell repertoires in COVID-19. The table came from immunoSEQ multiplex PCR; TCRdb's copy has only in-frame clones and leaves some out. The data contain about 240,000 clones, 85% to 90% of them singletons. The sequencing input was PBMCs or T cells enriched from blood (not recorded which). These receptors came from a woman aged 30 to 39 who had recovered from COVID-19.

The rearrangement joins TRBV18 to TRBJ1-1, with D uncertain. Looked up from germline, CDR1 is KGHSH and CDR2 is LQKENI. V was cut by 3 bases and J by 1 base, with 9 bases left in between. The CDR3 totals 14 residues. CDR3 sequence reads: CASSPSEGNTEAFF. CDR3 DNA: TGTGCCAGCTCACCTTCCGAGGGGAACACTGAAGCTTTCTTT.

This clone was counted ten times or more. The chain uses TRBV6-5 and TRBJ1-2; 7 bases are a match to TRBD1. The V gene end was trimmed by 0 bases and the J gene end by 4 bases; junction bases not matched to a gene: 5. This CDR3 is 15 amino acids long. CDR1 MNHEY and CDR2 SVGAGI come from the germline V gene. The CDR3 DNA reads TGTGCCAGCAGTTACTCAAGGGGGCGAACCTATGGCTACACCTTC. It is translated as CASSYSRGRTYGYTF.

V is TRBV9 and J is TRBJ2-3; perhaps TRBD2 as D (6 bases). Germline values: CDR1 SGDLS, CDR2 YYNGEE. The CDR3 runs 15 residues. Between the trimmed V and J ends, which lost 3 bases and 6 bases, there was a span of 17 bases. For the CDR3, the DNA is TGTGCCAGCAGCGAGGGGCCGGGACTCCTTGATACGCAGTATTTT. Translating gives CASSEGPGLLDTQYF. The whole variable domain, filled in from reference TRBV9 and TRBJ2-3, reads DSGVTQTPKHLITATGQRVTLRCSPRSGDLSVYWYQQSLDQGLQFLIQYYNGEERAKGNILERFSAQQFPDLHSELNLSSLELGDSALYFCASSEGPGLLDTQYFGPGTRLTVL.

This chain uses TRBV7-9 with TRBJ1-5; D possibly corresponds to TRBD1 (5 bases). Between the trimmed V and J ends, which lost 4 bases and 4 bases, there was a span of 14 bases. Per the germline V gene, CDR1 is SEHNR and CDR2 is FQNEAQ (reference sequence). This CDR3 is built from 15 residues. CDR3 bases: TGTGCCAGCAGCTCGGGTGGGGGGGGAAATCAGCCCCAGCATTTT. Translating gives CASSSGGGGNQPQHF. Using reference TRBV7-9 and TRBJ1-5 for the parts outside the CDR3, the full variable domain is DTGVSQNPRHKITKRGQNVTFRCDPISEHNRLYWYRQTLGQGPEFLTYFQNEAQLEKSRLLSDRFSAERPKGSFSTLEIQRTEQGDSAMYLCASSSGGGGNQPQHFGDGTRLSIL.

The CDR3 loop reads CASSQTTRGGAFF. The CDR3 DNA follows: TGTGCCAGCAGCCAAACAACCCGGGGGGGAGCTTTCTTT. The chain carries TRBV3-1 (or the pseudogene TRBV3-2) and TRBJ1-1; maybe TRBD1 (5 bases). CDR3 size: 13 residues. The germline V and J ends were trimmed by 2 bases and 10 bases, with 14 bases remaining between them. Germline CDR1 and CDR2: LGHDT and YNNKEL (reference sequence).

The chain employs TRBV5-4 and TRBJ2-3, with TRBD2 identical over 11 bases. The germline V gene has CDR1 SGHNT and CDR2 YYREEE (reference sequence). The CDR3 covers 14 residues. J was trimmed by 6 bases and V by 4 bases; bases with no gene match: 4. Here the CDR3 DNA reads TGTGCCAGCAGCGGTAGCGGGAGGGCGGATACGCAGTATTTT. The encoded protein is CASSGSGRADTQYF.

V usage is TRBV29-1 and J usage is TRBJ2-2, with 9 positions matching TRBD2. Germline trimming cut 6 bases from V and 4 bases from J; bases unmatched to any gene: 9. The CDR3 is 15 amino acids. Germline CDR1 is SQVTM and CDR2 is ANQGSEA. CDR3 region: CSVALGREGTGELFF. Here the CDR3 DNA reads TGCAGCGTGGCCCTGGGGCGGGAGGGCACCGGGGAGCTGTTTTTT.

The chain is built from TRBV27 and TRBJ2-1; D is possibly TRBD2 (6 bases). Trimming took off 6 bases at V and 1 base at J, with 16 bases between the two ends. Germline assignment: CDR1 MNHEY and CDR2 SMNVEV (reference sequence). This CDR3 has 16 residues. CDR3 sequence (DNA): TGTGCCAGCAGGCCACTGTTTAGCGGATCCTACAATGAGCAGTTCTTC. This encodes CASRPLFSGSYNEQFF.

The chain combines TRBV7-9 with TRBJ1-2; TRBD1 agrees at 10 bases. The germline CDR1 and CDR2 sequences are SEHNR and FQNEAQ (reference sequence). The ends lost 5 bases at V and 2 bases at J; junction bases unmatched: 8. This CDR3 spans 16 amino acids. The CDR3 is CASSPELGQGNYGYTF. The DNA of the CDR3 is TGTGCCAGCAGCCCGGAATTGGGACAGGGGAACTATGGCTACACCTTC.

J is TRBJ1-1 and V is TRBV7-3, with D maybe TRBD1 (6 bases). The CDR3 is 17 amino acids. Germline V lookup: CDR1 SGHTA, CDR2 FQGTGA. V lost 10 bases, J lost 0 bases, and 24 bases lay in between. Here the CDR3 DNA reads TGTGCCACCAAAGAAGGACAGCCTTTACCTTTGAACACTGAAGCTTTCTTT. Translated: CATKEGQPLPLNTEAFF.

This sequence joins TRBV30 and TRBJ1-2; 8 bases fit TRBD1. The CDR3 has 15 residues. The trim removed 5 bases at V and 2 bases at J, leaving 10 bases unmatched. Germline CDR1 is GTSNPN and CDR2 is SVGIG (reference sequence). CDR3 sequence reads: CAWGRDRFKNYGYTF. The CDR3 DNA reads TGTGCCTGGGGGAGGGACAGGTTTAAGAACTATGGCTACACCTTC.

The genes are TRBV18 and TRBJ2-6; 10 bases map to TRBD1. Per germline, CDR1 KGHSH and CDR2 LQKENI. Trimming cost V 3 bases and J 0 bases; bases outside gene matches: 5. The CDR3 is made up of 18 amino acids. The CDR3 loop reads CASSPGQGSTSGANVLTF. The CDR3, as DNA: TGTGCCAGCTCACCGGGACAGGGGTCCACCTCTGGGGCCAACGTCCTGACTTTC.

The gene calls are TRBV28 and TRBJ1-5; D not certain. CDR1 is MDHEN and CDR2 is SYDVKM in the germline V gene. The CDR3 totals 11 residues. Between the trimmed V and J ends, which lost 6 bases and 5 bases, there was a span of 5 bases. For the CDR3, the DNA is TGTGCCAGCAGACGAGATCAGCCCCAGCATTTT. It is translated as CASRRDQPQHF. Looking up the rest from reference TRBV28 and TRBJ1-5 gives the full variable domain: DVKVTQSSRYLVKRTGEKVFLECVQDMDHENMFWYRQDPGLGLRLIYFSYDVKMKEKGDIPEGYSVSREKKERFSLILESASTNQTSMYLCASRRDQPQHFGDGTRLSIL.

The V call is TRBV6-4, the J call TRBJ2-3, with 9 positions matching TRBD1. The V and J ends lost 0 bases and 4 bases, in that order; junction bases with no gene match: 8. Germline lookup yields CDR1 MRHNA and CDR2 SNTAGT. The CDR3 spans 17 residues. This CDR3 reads CASSDSGHGTGSDTQYF. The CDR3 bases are TGTGCCAGCAGTGACTCCGGGCATGGGACAGGGTCAGATACGCAGTATTTT.

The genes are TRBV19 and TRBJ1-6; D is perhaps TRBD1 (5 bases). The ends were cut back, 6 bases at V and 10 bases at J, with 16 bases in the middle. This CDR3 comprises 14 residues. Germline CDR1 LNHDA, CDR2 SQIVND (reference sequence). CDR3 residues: CASSRRRGGSPLHF. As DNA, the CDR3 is TGTGCCAGTAGCCGGAGGAGGGGTGGATCACCCCTCCACTTT.

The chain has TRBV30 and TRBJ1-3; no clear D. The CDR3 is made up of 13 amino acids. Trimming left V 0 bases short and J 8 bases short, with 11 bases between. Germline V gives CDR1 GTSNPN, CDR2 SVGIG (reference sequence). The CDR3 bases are TGTGCCTGGAGTGTCGCCCGGGATCACACCATATATTTT. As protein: CAWSVARDHTIYF.

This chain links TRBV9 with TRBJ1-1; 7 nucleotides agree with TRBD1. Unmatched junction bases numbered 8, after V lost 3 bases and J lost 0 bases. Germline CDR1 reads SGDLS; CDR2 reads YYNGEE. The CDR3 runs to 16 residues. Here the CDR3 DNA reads TGTGCCAGCAGCGGATCCGGGACAGCCATGAACACTGAAGCTTTCTTT. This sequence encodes CASSGSGTAMNTEAFF.

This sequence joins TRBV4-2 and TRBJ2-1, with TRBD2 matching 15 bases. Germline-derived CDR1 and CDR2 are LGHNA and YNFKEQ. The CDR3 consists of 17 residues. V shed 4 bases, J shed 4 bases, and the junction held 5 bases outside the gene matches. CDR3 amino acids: CASSLGLAGGRYNEQFF. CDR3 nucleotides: TGTGCCAGCAGCCTCGGACTAGCGGGAGGGAGGTACAATGAGCAGTTCTTC.

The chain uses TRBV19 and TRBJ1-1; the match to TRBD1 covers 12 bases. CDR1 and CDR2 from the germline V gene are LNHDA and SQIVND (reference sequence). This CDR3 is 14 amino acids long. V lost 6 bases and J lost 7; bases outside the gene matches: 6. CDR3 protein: CASSGTGGVREAFF. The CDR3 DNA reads TGTGCCAGTAGCGGGACAGGGGGCGTCCGTGAAGCTTTCTTT.

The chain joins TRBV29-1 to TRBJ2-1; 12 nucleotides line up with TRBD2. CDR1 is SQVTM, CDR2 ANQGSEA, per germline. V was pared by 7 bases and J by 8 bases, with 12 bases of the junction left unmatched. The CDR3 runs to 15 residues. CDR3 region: CSASTSGSFEDEQFF. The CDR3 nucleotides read TGCAGCGCCTCGACTAGCGGGAGTTTTGAGGATGAGCAGTTCTTC.

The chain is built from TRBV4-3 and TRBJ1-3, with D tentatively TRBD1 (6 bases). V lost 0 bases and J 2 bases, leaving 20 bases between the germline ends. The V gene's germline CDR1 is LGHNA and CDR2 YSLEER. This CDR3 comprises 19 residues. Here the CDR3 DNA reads TGCGCCAGCAGCCAAGAATCCCTCGCCGGGGGGGGGCCTGGAAACACCATATATTTT. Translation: CASSQESLAGGGPGNTIYF.

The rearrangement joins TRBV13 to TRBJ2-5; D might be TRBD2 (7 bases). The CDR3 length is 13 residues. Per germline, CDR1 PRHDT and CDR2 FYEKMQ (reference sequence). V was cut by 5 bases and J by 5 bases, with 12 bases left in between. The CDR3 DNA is TGTGCCAGCAGCCCGCGGGGGCGGGAGACCCAGTACTTC. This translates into CASSPRGRETQYF. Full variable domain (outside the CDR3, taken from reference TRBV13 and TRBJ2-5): AAGVIQSPRHLIKEKRETATLKCYPIPRHDTVYWYQQGPGQDPQFLISFYEKMQSDKGSIPDRFSAQQFSDYHSELNMSSLELGDSALYFCASSPRGRETQYFGPGTRLLVL.

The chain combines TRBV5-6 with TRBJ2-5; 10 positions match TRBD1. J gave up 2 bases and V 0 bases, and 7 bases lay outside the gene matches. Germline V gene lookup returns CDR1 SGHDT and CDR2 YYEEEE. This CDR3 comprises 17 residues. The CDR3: CASSLERDRGNQETQYF. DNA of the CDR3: TGTGCCAGCAGCTTGGAGCGGGACAGGGGAAATCAAGAGACCCAGTACTTC.

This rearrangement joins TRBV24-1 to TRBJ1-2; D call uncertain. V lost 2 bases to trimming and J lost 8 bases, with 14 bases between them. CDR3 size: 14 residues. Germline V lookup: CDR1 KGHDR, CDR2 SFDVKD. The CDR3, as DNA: TGTGCCACCAGTGATTATGCTTCTAAAAAAGGCTACACCTTC. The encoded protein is CATSDYASKKGYTF.

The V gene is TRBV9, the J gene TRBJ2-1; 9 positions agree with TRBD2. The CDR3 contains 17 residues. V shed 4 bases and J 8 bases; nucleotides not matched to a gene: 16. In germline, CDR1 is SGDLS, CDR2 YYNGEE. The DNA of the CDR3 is TGTGCCAGCAGCCCAGATGAGCTAGCGGGGCCTGTAGATGAGCAGTTCTTC. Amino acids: CASSPDELAGPVDEQFF.

The CDR3 protein is CASRKQGVYGYTF. The CDR3 nucleotides are TGTGCCAGCAGAAAACAGGGGGTCTATGGCTACACCTTC. The J gene is TRBJ1-2, the V gene TRBV28; 8 bases fit TRBD1. The germline V gene has CDR1 MDHEN and CDR2 SYDVKM. After removal of 6 bases from V and 4 bases from J, the junction contained 4 bases not matched to a gene. CDR3 length: 13 amino acids.

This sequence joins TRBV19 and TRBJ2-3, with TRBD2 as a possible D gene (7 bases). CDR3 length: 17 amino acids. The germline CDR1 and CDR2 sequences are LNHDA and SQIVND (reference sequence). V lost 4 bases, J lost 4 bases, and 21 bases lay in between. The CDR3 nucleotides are TGTGCCAGTAGTACCTACGGGGGCGGGAGCGGCGCAGATACGCAGTATTTT. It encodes CASSTYGGGSGADTQYF.

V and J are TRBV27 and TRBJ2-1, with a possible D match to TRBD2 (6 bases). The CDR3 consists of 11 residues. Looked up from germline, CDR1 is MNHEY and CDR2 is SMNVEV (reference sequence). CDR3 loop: CAKSGHDEQFF. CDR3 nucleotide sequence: TGTGCAAAGAGCGGGCACGATGAGCAGTTCTTC.